This entry features one T cell receptor beta chain sequence. Its recognized antigen is unknown. Nothing much larger sits one base from this clone, and base qualities are not available. This entry is derived from a study of blood T cell repertoires in COVID-19 (dated by TCRdb to the early 2020s). About the full investigation: Samples from collaborators originated in the United States, Italy and Spain and spanned both the acute and convalescent phases of COVID-19. The material from the prospective study consisted of cDNA or gDNA derived from T cells, B-cell-depleted T cells, or PBMCs. The dataset comprised deeply sampled blood TCRbeta repertoires from subjects exposed to, actively infected with, or recovered from COVID-19. A freely available public database, intended as a resource for researchers studying the immune response to SARS-CoV-2, is where the repertoires were released. The samples were drawn from the first 160 participants of the ongoing ImmuneRACE study and from 950 to 1,500 subjects provided by 6 global collaborators. Nearly every sample came with metadata listing a de-identified subject ID, COVID-19 status, age in years and sex. Where available, HLA class I and class II types were obtained from metadata supplied by the sample provider rather than from assay-based typing. General study outcomes and caveats: How much clinical and demographic metadata was included differed by source and by participant, and the metadata was provided uncurated.

The immunoSEQ Assay, a bias-controlled multiplex PCR, was used to amplify TCRbeta CDR3 regions from genomic DNA. The study's own analysis went as follows. The number of nucleated cells in each sample was estimated by amplification of reference gene primers within the assay. To quantify the absolute abundance of each unique TCRbeta CDR3 rearrangement, sequence reads were collapsed and filtered. For each sample, productive Simpson clonality was calculated by taking the square root of Simpson's diversity index across productive rearrangements. Held by TCRdb, this immuneACCESS table contains in-frame sequences only and omits some clones. Under half of the omission traces to an unresolved V gene where checked; the cause of the rest is unknown. V, J and clone size reflect that table, while D and trimming were determined from the DNA. This sample is represented by over 130,000 clones; about nine tenths of them were singletons. The ten largest clones represent roughly 4.5% of the sample.

V and J are trimmed by 11 bases and 3 bases, and the gene matches miss 15 bases of the junction. The CDR3 starts with the cysteine, ends with the phenylalanine, and has 15 residues. Of all the DNA, just the CDR3 is kept, 45 bases in frame from base 1. CDR1 is given as WNHNN and CDR2 as SYGVQD, both from the germline V gene (reference sequence). Whole blood was collected in K2EDTA tubes by collaborating institutions according to the institutions' own protocols. For TCRbeta analysis, collaborator samples were shipped as frozen whole blood, as isolated PBMCs, or as DNA extracted from either sample type.

Source material: peripheral blood. The V gene is TRBV10-1 and the J gene is TRBJ2-7, with 8 junctional bases fitting TRBD1. The source is a woman aged 55-69 years with active or convalescent COVID-19. The sequenced DNA: TGCGCCGCCTATTCAGCCGGGACAGGATACTACGAGCAGTACTTC. Translation gives CAAYSAGTGYYEQYF.